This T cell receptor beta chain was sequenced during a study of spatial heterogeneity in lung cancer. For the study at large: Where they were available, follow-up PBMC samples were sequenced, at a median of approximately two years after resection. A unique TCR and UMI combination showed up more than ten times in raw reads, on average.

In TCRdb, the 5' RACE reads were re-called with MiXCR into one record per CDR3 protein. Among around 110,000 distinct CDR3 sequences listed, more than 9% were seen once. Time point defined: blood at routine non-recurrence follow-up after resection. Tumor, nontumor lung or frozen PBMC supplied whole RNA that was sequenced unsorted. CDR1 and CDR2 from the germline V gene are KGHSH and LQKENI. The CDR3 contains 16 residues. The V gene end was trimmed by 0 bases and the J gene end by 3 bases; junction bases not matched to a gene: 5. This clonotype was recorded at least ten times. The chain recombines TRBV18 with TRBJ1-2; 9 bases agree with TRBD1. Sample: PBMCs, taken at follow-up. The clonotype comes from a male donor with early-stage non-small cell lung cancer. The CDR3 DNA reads TGTGCCAGCTCACCACCCCGGACAGGGGCCTACTATGGCTACACCTTC. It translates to CASSPPRTGAYYGYTF.